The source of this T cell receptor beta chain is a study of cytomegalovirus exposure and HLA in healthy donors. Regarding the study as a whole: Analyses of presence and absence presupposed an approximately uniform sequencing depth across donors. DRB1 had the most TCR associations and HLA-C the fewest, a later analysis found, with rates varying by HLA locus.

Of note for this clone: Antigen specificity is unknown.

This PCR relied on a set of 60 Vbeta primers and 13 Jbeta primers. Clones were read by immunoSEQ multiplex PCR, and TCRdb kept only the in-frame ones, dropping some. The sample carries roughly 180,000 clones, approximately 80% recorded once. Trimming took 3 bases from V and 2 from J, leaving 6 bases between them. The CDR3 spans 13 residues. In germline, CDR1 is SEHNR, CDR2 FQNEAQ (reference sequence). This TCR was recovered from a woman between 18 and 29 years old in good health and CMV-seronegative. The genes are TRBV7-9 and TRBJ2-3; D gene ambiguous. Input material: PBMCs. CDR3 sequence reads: CASSLTNTDTQYF. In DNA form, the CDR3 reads TGTGCCAGCAGCTTGACAAACACAGATACGCAGTATTTT.